This T cell receptor (beta chain) was identified during a study of T cells in Graves' hyperthyroidism and ophthalmopathy (dated by TCRdb to about 2019). Turning to the overall study: Peripheral blood samples were taken at the time of initial diagnosis, prior to any treatment. After blood sampling, hyperthyroidism patients were treated with methimazole at a starting dose of 30 mg daily, and ophthalmopathy patients were treated with high-dose intravenous methylprednisolone. TCR V-J signatures able to tell the groups apart were searched for in a discovery cohort of 95 to 100 patients, of whom fewer than 45 had Graves' ophthalmopathy and about 55 had stable Graves' hyperthyroidism. Prospective prediction of ophthalmopathy was tested in an independent validation cohort consisting of 18 hyperthyroidism patients and about 17 patients who later progressed to ophthalmopathy. The study also compared thyroid tissue and blood T-cell repertoires from a handful of Graves' hyperthyroidism patients. The paper reports TCR Vbeta CDR3 sequencing of approximately 140 peripheral blood samples: 43 ophthalmopathy, under 80 hyperthyroidism and some 17 progressor patients. For training and testing, the approximately 97 patients in the discovery cohort were randomly divided in a 7:3 ratio. What the research found in general, with its limitations: Sample size was not statistically predetermined, and blinding of investigators to group allocation was not performed. Most expanded thyroid clonotypes (frequency above 0.001) were also found in blood, which suggests that blood repertoires may mirror thyroid immune responses. In validation, the model predicted progression to ophthalmopathy a median of approximately 6.3 months before onset, with over 60% sensitivity and 72.22% specificity. Ophthalmopathy was separated from stable hyperthyroidism by a 13 V-J signature model, with approximately 86% sensitivity and around 81% specificity obtained in cross-validation and 80%/75% obtained in testing.

TCR beta CDR3 regions were amplified from RNA transcripts. The first round of RT-PCR for the TCR CDR3 was performed with the HTBI primer set and the Qiagen OneStep RT-PCR kit. Libraries were constructed in a second round of multiplex PCR, after which size selection and purification were carried out. Sequencing of the libraries was done on an Illumina HiSeq2000 using paired-end 100 bp reads. Per the source publication's procedure: SOAPnuke was used to process the raw data, throwing out any read that contained adapters or uncalled bases, had a mean Phred below 15, or lacked an exact constant-primer or identifier match. COPE v1.2.5 was used to merge high-quality paired reads, and clonotypes were defined as unique nucleotide sequences. Clonotypes were aligned to IMGT TRBV, TRBD and TRBJ reference segments using MiTCR v1.1. The analysis was restricted to V-J combinations with a frequency above 0.0001, which together covered 99% to 99.2% of the repertoires. A TCS score was defined as the ratio between F50 (clonal expansion) and ExV (chaos), using BLOSUM62-based TCRdist between CDR3 peptides within each V-J. Welch's t-statistics and random forest reduced several hundred V-J features to 10 to 15, which were used in a naive Bayes classifier (R e1071). The public reads were run again by TCRdb, first through fastp at Q25 and then through MiXCR, and only productive beta chains were kept. Each CDR3 protein gets just one entry, which takes the most common genes and DNA from the rows behind it. The V and J calls and clone size come from TCRdb's table, not from the authors' own analysis. The sample table holds almost 500,000 distinct CDR3 sequences, of which roughly 22% were seen once. Of the sample, 49% is held by the ten largest clones.

The germline V gene (reference sequence) sets CDR1 to MNHEY and CDR2 to SMNVEV. V loses 8 bases at its end and J loses 4 bases; junction bases beyond the gene matches: 9. The CDR3 numbers 14 residues from cysteine through phenylalanine. Only the CDR3 DNA stays, 42 bases, in frame from base 1. Notes on this clonotype: Its target antigen remains unknown. There are no base qualities to consult, and no much larger clone falls within one base.

Moderately to severely active disease, a Clinical Activity Score of at least 3, a NOSPECS grade of at least 4, and a duration under 3 months were present in ophthalmopathy patients. Any patient with an uncontrolled infection, another autoimmune disease, pregnancy or lactation was excluded. Diagnoses relied on clinical symptoms, serum thyroxine and TRAb, thyroid ultrasound and orbital computed tomography. Ficoll-Paque density gradient centrifugation was used to isolate PBMCs from about 10 ml of fresh peripheral blood. Total RNA was extracted with Trizol reagent, and quality was checked on an Agilent 2100 Bioanalyzer.

Sequencing used blood. Recombination joined TRBV27 with TRBJ2-7, with TRBD1 matching 9 junction bases. This receptor was taken from a woman in her 70s with Graves' ophthalmopathy. CDR3 protein: CASGKDRGAYEQYF. The nucleotides are TGTGCCAGCGGTAAGGACAGGGGAGCATACGAGCAGTACTTC.